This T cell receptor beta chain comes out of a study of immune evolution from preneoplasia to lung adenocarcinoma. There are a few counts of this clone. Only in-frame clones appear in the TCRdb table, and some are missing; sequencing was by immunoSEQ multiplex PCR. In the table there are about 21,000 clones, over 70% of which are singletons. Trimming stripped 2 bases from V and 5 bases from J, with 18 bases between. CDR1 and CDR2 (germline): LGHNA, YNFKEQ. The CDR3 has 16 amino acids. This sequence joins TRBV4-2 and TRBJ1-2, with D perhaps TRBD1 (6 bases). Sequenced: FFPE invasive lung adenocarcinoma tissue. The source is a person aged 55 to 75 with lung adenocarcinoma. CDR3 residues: CASSQLRGGGGYGYTF. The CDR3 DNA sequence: TGTGCCAGCAGCCAACTCAGGGGAGGAGGGGGATATGGCTACACCTTC.